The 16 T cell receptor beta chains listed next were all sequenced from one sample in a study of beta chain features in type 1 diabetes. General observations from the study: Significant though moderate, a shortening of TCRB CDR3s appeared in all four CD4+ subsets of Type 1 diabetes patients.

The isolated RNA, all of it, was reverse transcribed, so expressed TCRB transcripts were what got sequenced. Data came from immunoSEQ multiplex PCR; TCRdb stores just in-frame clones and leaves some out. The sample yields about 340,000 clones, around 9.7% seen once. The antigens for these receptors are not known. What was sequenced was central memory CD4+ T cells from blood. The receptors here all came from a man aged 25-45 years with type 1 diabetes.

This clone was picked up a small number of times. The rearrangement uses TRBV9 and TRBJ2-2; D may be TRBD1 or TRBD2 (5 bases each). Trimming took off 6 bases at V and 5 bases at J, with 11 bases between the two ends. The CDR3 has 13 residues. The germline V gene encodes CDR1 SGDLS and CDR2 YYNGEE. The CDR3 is CASTRGGTGELFF. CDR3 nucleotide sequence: TGTGCCAGCACCCGTGGGGGTACCGGGGAGCTGTTTTTT.

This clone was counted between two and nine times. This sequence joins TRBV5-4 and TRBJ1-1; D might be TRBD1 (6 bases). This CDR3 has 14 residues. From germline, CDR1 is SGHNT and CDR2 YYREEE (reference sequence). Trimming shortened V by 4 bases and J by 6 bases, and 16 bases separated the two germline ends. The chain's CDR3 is CASSPLTGKPEAFF. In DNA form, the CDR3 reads TGTGCCAGCAGCCCACTAACAGGGAAGCCTGAAGCTTTCTTT.

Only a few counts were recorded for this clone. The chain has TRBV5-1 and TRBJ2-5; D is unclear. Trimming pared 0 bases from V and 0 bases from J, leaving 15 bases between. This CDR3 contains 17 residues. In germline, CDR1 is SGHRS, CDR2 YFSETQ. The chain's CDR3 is CASSLGFSELYQETQYF. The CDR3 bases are TGCGCCAGCAGCTTGGGGTTCAGTGAATTGTACCAAGAGACCCAGTACTTC.

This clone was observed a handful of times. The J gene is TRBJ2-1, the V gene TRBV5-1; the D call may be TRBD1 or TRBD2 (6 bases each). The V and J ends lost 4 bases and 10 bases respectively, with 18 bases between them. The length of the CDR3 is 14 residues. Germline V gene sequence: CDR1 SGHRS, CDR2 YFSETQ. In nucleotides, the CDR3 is TGCGCCAGCAGCCGGACCGGGGGCGAGGGGGAGCAGTTCTTC. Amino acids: CASSRTGGEGEQFF.

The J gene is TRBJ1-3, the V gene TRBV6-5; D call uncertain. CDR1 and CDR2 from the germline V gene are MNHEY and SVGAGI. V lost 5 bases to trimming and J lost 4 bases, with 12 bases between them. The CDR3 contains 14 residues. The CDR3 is CASSAKYDGNTIYF. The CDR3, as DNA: TGTGCCAGCAGTGCGAAGTACGACGGAAACACCATATATTTT.

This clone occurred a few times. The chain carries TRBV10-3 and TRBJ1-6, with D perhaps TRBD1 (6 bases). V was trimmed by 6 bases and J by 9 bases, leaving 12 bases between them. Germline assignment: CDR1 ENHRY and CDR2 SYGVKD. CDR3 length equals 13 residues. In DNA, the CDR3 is TGTGCCATCAGCTACAGGGAAGGTTCACCCCTCCACTTT. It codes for CAISYREGSPLHF.

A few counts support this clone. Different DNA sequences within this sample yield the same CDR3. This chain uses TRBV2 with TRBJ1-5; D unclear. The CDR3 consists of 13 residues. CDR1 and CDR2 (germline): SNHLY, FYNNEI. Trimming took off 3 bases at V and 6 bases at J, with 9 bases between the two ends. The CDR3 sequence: CASSEARGQPQHF. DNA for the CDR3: TGTGCCAGCAGTGAGGCTCGAGGTCAGCCCCAGCATTTT.

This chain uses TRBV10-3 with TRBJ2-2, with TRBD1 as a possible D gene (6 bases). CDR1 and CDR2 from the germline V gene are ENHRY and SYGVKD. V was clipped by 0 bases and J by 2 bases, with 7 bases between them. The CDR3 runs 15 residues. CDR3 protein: CAISESTGNTGELFF. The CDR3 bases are TGTGCCATCAGTGAGTCGACAGGAAACACCGGGGAGCTGTTTTTT.

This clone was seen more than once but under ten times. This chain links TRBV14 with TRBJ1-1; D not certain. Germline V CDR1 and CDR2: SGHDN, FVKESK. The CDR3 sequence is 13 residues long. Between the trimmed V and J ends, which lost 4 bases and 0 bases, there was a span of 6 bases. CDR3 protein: CASSPQMNTEAFF. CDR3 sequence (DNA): TGTGCCAGCAGCCCCCAGATGAACACTGAAGCTTTCTTT.

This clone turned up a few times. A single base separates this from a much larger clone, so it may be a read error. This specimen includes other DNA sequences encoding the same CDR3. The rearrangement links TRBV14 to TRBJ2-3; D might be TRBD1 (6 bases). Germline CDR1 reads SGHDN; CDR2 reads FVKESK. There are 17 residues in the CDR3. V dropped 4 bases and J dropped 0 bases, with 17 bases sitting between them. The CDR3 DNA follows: TGTGCCAGCAGCCCCTGGACAGCTTACTTTAGCACAGATACGCAGTATTTT. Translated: CASSPWTAYFSTDTQYF.

Here the CDR3 DNA reads TGTGCCAGCAGCAGTGGACAGGGAATAGATACGCAGTATTTT. It is translated as CASSSGQGIDTQYF. The genes are TRBV13 and TRBJ2-3; 8 bases match TRBD1. CDR1 is PRHDT and CDR2 is FYEKMQ in the germline V gene (reference sequence). The CDR3 is made up of 14 amino acids. J was trimmed by 5 bases and V by 5 bases; bases with no gene match: 6.

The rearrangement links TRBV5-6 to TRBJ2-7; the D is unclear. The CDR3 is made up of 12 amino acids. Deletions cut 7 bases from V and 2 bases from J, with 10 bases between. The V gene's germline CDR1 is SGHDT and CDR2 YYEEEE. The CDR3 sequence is CASQGLTYEQYF. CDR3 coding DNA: TGTGCCAGCCAAGGGTTGACCTACGAGCAGTACTTC.

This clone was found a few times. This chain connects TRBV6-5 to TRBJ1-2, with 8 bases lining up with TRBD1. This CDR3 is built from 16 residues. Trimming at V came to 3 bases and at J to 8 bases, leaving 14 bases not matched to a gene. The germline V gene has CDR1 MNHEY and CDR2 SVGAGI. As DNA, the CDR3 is TGTGCCAGCAGTTATACGGTGGAGCAGGGGGCAAAAGGCTACACCTTC. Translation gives CASSYTVEQGAKGYTF.

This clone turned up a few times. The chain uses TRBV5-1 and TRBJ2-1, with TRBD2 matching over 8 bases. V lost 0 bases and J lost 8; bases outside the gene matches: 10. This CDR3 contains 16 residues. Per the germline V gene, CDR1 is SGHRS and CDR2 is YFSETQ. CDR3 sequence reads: CASSLAKTSVGDEQFF. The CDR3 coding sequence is TGCGCCAGCAGCTTGGCCAAGACTAGCGTAGGAGATGAGCAGTTCTTC.

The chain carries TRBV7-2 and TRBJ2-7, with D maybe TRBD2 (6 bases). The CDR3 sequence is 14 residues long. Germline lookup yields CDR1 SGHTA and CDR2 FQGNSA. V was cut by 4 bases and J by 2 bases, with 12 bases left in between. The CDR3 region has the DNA TGTGCCAGCAGCTCTCGGGCGGGGACCTACGAGCAGTACTTC. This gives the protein CASSSRAGTYEQYF.

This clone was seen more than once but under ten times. CDR3 sequence reads: CASSPSGGRNSPLHF. CDR3 nucleotide sequence: TGTGCCAGCAGTCCCTCAGGGGGTAGGAATTCACCCCTCCACTTT. The genes are TRBV28 and TRBJ1-6, with 7 bases fitting TRBD1. Looked up from germline, CDR1 is MDHEN and CDR2 is SYDVKM. This CDR3 is built from 15 residues. Trimming cost V 5 bases and J 7 bases; bases outside gene matches: 8.